Below, 5 T cell receptor beta chains from the same sample are listed, as sequenced in a study of T cell changes during pregnancy in multiple sclerosis. Generated by immunoSEQ multiplex PCR, the TCRdb table keeps only in-frame clones and is missing some. The top ten clones hold roughly 0.47% of a sample with about 53,000 clones, 85% to 95% of them seen once. This specimen was CD4+ T cells from peripheral blood mononuclear cells, taken in the third trimester of pregnancy. The source is a female donor with multiple sclerosis, enrolled in a pregnancy study.

The chain links TRBV21-1 to TRBJ1-1. TRBV21-1 is classified as a pseudogene. The CDR3 is 15 residues long. In nucleotides, the CDR3 is TGTGCCAGCACCCACAAGGAGGATGGGAACACTGAAGCTTTCTTT. Translated: CASTHKEDGNTEAFF.

CDR3 protein: CASSYSTSGNEQFF. DNA of the CDR3: TGTGCCAGCAGTTACTCGACCTCAGGGAATGAGCAGTTCTTC. The rearrangement uses TRBV6-6 and TRBJ2-1, with D tentatively TRBD1 (5 bases). The CDR3 length is 14 residues. Germline CDR1 reads MNHNY; CDR2 reads SVGAGI (reference sequence). V was cut by 0 bases and J by 7 bases, with 10 bases left in between.

The rearrangement links TRBV4-1 to TRBJ2-3; no reliable D call. The CDR3 extends over 15 amino acids. CDR1 is MGHRA and CDR2 is YSYEKL in the germline V gene. Trimming took 6 bases from V and 2 from J, leaving 15 bases between them. The CDR3 loop is CASRLTFTPTDTQYF. CDR3 DNA sequence: TGCGCCAGCAGGTTGACTTTCACCCCCACAGATACGCAGTATTTT.

As to this clone: At one of its ends the junction is not consistent with the germline gene, which may arise from a read error. The chain links TRBV7-7 to TRBJ2-3, with 13 nucleotides matching TRBD2. The CDR3 totals 15 residues. CDR1 and CDR2 from the germline V gene are SSHAT and FNYEAQ (reference sequence). The CDR3 nucleotides read TGTGCTAGCAGCCGGACTAGCGGGGGCGCAACGGAGCAGTATTTT. Residues: CASSRTSGGATEQYF.

The J gene is TRBJ1-2, the V gene TRBV2, with 7 bases fitting TRBD1. The V and J ends lost 4 bases and 8 bases, in that order; junction bases with no gene match: 4. In germline, CDR1 is SNHLY, CDR2 FYNNEI. This CDR3 has 12 residues. CDR3: CASSGTGQGYTF. The CDR3, as DNA: TGTGCCAGCAGTGGGACAGGTCAGGGCTACACCTTC. Using reference TRBV2 and TRBJ1-2 for the parts outside the CDR3, the full variable domain is EPEVTQTPSHQVTQMGQEVILRCVPISNHLYFYWYRQILGQKVEFLVSFYNNEISEKSEIFDDQFSVERPDGSNFTLKIRSTKLEDSAMYFCASSGTGQGYTFGSGTRLTVV.